These T cell receptor beta chains were read from a single sample in a study of glioma-infiltrating T cells after dendritic cell vaccination. Repertoires were generated with immunoSEQ multiplex PCR, while TCRdb's copy carries only in-frame clones and drops some. The sample has roughly 47,000 clones; 85% to 90% are singletons. This specimen consisted of blood, obtained before dendritic cell vaccination. The source of these receptors is a human donor with glioblastoma. The CDR3 runs from the conserved cysteine through the conserved F or W. The D gene is left open where the match is weak. Rows give clone size only sometimes, using once, few, many, or a class for an expanded clone.

V gene,J gene,clone size,D gene,CDR3 DNA,CDR3 protein
TRBV7-2,TRBJ2-1,-,TRBD2,TGTGCCAGCAGCCAGGGACTAGCGGAATCCTACAATGAGCAGTTCTTC,CASSQGLAESYNEQFF
TRBV5-4,TRBJ2-7,-,TRBD1,TGTGCCAGCAGCTCTAGACAGGGGTCCGAGCAGTACTTC,CASSSRQGSEQYF
TRBV7-9,TRBJ2-7,-,TRBD1,TGTGCCAGCAGCTCACCGGACAGGGACGAGCAGTACTTC,CASSSPDRDEQYF
TRBV6-6,TRBJ1-1,-,-,TGTGCCAGCAGTTACGAGGGCTACAACACTGAAGCTTTCTTT,CASSYEGYNTEAFF
TRBV6-5,TRBJ2-1,few,TRBD2,TGTGCCGCCCGGGGGCGGGGGGAATACAATGAGCAGTTCTTC,CAARGRGEYNEQFF
TRBV7-8,TRBJ2-7,-,TRBD1,TGTGCCAGCAGCCCACTAGGACAGGACGCCTACGAGCAGTACTTC,CASSPLGQDAYEQYF
TRBV30,TRBJ2-3,-,TRBD2,TGTGCCTGGAGGGCTAGCGGTTTGGGAGATACGCAGTATTTT,CAWRASGLGDTQYF
TRBV7-3,TRBJ2-3,-,TRBD2,TGTGCCAGCAGCCCCGGGACTAGCGGCACAGATACGCAGTATTTT,CASSPGTSGTDTQYF
TRBV5-4,TRBJ2-3,once,-,TGTGCCAGCAGCTTGCGTCAGGTTCGCACAGATACGCAGTATTTT,CASSLRQVRTDTQYF
TRBV5-4,TRBJ2-7,-,-,TGTGCCAGCAGCTCGGCCTACGAGCAGTACTTC,CASSSAYEQYF
TRBV19,TRBJ1-5,-,TRBD1,TGTGCCAGTAGCCCCCTTGGAGGGGGCAGTCAGCCCCAGCATTTT,CASSPLGGGSQPQHF
TRBV10-1,TRBJ2-1,-,TRBD2,TGCGCCAGCAGTGAGTCCATCATGACCCATAGCGGGAGGGGCTACAATGAGCAGTTCTTC,CASSESIMTHSGRGYNEQFF
TRBV4-1,TRBJ2-5,-,TRBD1,TGCGCCAGCAGCCAAGATCTTCGCAGGGGGCGAAGAGAGACCCAGTACTTC,CASSQDLRRGRRETQYF
TRBV19,TRBJ2-2,few,-,TGTGCCAGTAGTCCCCCGAGGCAGACTCCGACCGGGGAGCTGTTTTTT,CASSPPRQTPTGELFF
TRBV7-2,TRBJ2-7,-,TRBD2,TGTGCCAGCAGCTTACCGGGGGGCTACGAGCAGTACTTC,CASSLPGGYEQYF
TRBV27,TRBJ1-1,-,-,TGTGCCAGCAGTTCTCACGGGGGGGCGCGCCGTGAAGCTTTCTTT,CASSSHGGARREAFF
TRBV6-6,TRBJ1-2,-,-,TGTGCCAGCAAAACCGGGACAAATATCTATGGCTACACCTTC,CASKTGTNIYGYTF
TRBV5-1,TRBJ1-1,-,TRBD1,TGCGCCAGCAGCGATACAGGGGGGACCACTGAAGCTTTCTTT,CASSDTGGTTEAFF
TRBV6-1,TRBJ1-2,few,-,TGTGCCAGCAGTGAACTGCGGGGGGCGGATGGCTACACCTTC,CASSELRGADGYTF
TRBV5-4,TRBJ2-2,-,TRBD2,TGTGCCAGCACCCTGAGGACTAGCGGGACCAACACCGGGGAGCTGTTTTTT,CASTLRTSGTNTGELFF
TRBV5-4,TRBJ2-6,-,TRBD1,TGTGCCAGCAGCCTGATGTACAGGGGGATCTCTGGGGCCAACGTCCTGACTTTC,CASSLMYRGISGANVLTF
TRBV9,TRBJ2-1,few,-,TGTGCCAGCAGCGTAGCCAGGGAAAGCTACAATGAGCAGTTCTTC,CASSVARESYNEQFF
TRBV6-5,TRBJ2-1,-,TRBD2,TGTGCCAGCAGTTACAGATCGGGGGGGTACAATGAGCAGTTCTTC,CASSYRSGGYNEQFF
TRBV29-1,TRBJ1-4,-,-,TGCAGCGTTAAGAGAAGTCCTGAAGATGAAAAACTGTTTTTT,CSVKRSPEDEKLFF
TRBV11-2,TRBJ2-7,once,TRBD1,TGTGCCAGCAGCTTAGACGGACAGGAGCCTTACGAGCAGTACTTC,CASSLDGQEPYEQYF
TRBV19,TRBJ1-4,-,-,TGTGCCGGGAGGGTACGGGAAAAACTGTTTTTT,CAGRVREKLFF